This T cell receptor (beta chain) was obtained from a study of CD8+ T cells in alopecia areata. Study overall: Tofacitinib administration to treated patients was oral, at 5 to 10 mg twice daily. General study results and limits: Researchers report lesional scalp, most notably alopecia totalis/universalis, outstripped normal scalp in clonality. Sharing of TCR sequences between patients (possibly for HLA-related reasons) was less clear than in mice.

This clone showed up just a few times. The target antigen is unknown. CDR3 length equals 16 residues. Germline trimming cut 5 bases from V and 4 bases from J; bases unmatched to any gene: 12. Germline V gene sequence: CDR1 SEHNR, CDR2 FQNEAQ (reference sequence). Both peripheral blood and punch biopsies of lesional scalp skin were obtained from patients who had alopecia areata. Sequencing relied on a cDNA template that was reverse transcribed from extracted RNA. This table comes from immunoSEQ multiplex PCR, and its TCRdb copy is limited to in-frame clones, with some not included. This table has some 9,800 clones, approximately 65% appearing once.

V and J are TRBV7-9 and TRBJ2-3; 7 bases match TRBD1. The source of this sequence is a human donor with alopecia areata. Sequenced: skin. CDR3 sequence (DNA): TGTGCCAGCAGCCCCACAACAGGGGCAATCGCAGATACGCAGTATTTT. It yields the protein CASSPTTGAIADTQYF. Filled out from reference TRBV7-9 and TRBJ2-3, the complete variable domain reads DTGVSQNPRHKITKRGQNVTFRCDPISEHNRLYWYRQTLGQGPEFLTYFQNEAQLEKSRLLSDRFSAERPKGSFSTLEIQRTEQGDSAMYLCASSPTTGAIADTQYFGPGTRLTVL.